These 21 T cell receptor beta chains came from one sample sequenced in a study of blood T cell repertoires in COVID-19. The method was immunoSEQ multiplex PCR; TCRdb's version includes in-frame clones alone and lacks a portion of them. The table records a few hundred thousand clones, approximately 87% of them present only once. Sequences were obtained from peripheral blood. The receptors originated from a man between 60 and 75 years old who had recovered from COVID-19.

The chain uses TRBV5-6 and TRBJ1-1; D is perhaps TRBD1 (6 bases). Germline V gene sequence: CDR1 SGHDT, CDR2 YYEEEE. Trimming pared 4 bases from V and 0 bases from J, leaving 10 bases between. CDR3 length equals 14 residues. The CDR3 spells CASSRTDMNTEAFF. For the CDR3, the DNA is TGTGCCAGCAGCCGGACAGACATGAACACTGAAGCTTTCTTT.

This clone was seen more than once but under ten times. V usage is TRBV5-1 and J usage is TRBJ2-7; 7 nucleotides match TRBD1. Per the germline V gene, CDR1 is SGHRS and CDR2 is YFSETQ. The CDR3 totals 15 residues. After removal of 4 bases from V and 0 bases from J, the junction contained 7 bases not matched to a gene. The CDR3 spells CASSPRQGSSYEQYF. CDR3 in DNA: TGCGCCAGCAGCCCACGACAGGGAAGCTCCTACGAGCAGTACTTC.

This clone was detected only a few times. The CDR3 DNA reads TGTGCCAGCAGTTTCACCCCACAGGCAACTAATGAAAAACTGTTTTTT. It encodes CASSFTPQATNEKLFF. The chain has TRBV6-2 or TRBV6-3 and TRBJ1-4; possible D gene TRBD1, 5 bases. The germline gives CDR1 MNHEY, CDR2 SVGEGT. This CDR3 is built from 16 residues. V lost 4 bases, J lost 0 bases, and 12 bases lay in between.

V gene TRBV19 combines with J gene TRBJ1-1; 8 bases agree with TRBD1. The V segment lost 5 bases and the J segment 4 bases; nucleotides outside the gene matches: 3. The CDR3 runs 13 residues. The germline gives CDR1 LNHDA, CDR2 SQIVND (reference sequence). The CDR3 region is CASSSRGLTEAFF. In nucleotides, the CDR3 is TGTGCCAGTAGTTCCAGGGGGCTCACTGAAGCTTTCTTT.

This sequence joins TRBV28 and TRBJ2-7; D perhaps matches TRBD1 (5 bases). Germline V gives CDR1 MDHEN, CDR2 SYDVKM. V was cut by 7 bases and J by 5 bases, with 18 bases left in between. The CDR3 length is 14 residues. DNA for the CDR3: TGTGCCAGCAATATCAGGGCCCTACCGCACGAGCAGTACTTC. Its protein is CASNIRALPHEQYF.

This clone was observed a single time. The CDR3 DNA reads as TGTGCCAGCAGCGGCCCTAGCACAGATACGCAGTATTTT. Amino acid sequence: CASSGPSTDTQYF. The chain uses TRBV7-2 and TRBJ2-3; D ambiguous. Germline loops: CDR1 SGHTA, CDR2 FQGNSA. The CDR3 covers 13 residues. V was trimmed by 5 bases and J by 0 bases, leaving 6 bases between them.

The rearrangement joins TRBV18 to TRBJ2-3; tentatively, D is TRBD2 (6 bases). The CDR3 length is 13 residues. V was clipped by 5 bases and J by 2 bases, with 8 bases between them. Per the germline V gene, CDR1 is KGHSH and CDR2 is LQKENI. CDR3 region: CASSGGSTDTQYF. CDR3 sequence (DNA): TGTGCCAGCTCAGGAGGGTCCACAGATACGCAGTATTTT.

The CDR3 region has the DNA TGTGCCAGCTCACTCCAGGTACAGGGAAACTATGGCTACACCTTC. Its translation is CASSLQVQGNYGYTF. The rearrangement links TRBV18 to TRBJ1-2; D is possibly TRBD1 (6 bases). This CDR3 is built from 15 residues. Germline V CDR1 and CDR2: KGHSH, LQKENI. V was clipped by 4 bases and J by 2 bases, with 14 bases between them.

CDR3 protein: CASSLRLALLSGNTIYF. CDR3 DNA: TGTGCCAGCAGCTTACGACTGGCGCTCCTCTCTGGAAACACCATATATTTT. J is TRBJ1-3 and V is TRBV5-6, with D unresolved. The CDR3 is 17 residues long. Per the germline V gene, CDR1 is SGHDT and CDR2 is YYEEEE. Trimming took off 2 bases at V and 0 bases at J, with 15 bases between the two ends.

The V call is TRBV24-1, the J call TRBJ2-5, with TRBD2 matching over 16 bases. This CDR3 contains 16 residues. Germline V gene data show CDR1 as KGHDR and CDR2 as SFDVKD. The V and J ends lost 5 bases and 4 bases, in that order; junction bases with no gene match: 3. CDR3 nucleotides: TGTGCCACCAGTGGAGGGACTAGCGGGGGGGCAGAGACCCAGTACTTC. It translates to CATSGGTSGGAETQYF.

This chain connects TRBV5-4 to TRBJ1-4; 11 bases agree with TRBD1. V was clipped by 4 bases and J by 4 bases; unmatched bases: 12. Germline lookup yields CDR1 SGHNT and CDR2 YYREEE (reference sequence). This CDR3 contains 18 residues. DNA for the CDR3: TGTGCCAGCAGCCCGGGAGGGAGGACAGGGGGCCTTAATGAAAAACTGTTTTTT. Its translation is CASSPGGRTGGLNEKLFF. Full variable domain (rest looked up from reference TRBV5-4 and TRBJ1-4): ETGVTQSPTHLIKTRGQQVTLRCSSQSGHNTVSWYQQALGQGPQFIFQYYREEENGRGNFPPRFSGLQFPNYSSELNVNALELDDSALYLCASSPGGRTGGLNEKLFFGSGTQLSVL.

The rearrangement links TRBV28 to TRBJ2-7; tentative D call: TRBD2 (5 bases). CDR1 and CDR2 from the germline V gene are MDHEN and SYDVKM. The CDR3 extends over 13 amino acids. V was shortened by 3 bases and J by 5 bases, with 11 bases between the two germline ends. In nucleotides, the CDR3 is TGTGCCAGCAGTTTTTTCCCCGGGGACGAGCAGTACTTC. It codes for CASSFFPGDEQYF.

This clone has only one observation. The chain carries TRBV9 and TRBJ2-7; 7 positions agree with TRBD1. Per the germline V gene, CDR1 is SGDLS and CDR2 is YYNGEE. With V trimmed by 4 bases and J by 3 bases, 10 bases remained unmatched. The CDR3 consists of 15 residues. CDR3 nucleotides: TGTGCCAGCAGCCCCGAGAAGGCAGGGGGCTACGAGCAGTACTTC. Encoded protein: CASSPEKAGGYEQYF.

The rearrangement links TRBV6-5 to TRBJ2-3; D is unresolved. The CDR3 is 12 residues long. Trimming shortened V by 5 bases and J by 5 bases, and 8 bases separated the two germline ends. Germline CDR1 is MNHEY and CDR2 is SVGAGI. The CDR3 DNA is TGTGCCAGCAGTCCCCCCGGAGATACGCAGTATTTT. Encoded protein: CASSPPGDTQYF.

The chain combines TRBV7-9 with TRBJ2-3; D possibly corresponds to TRBD1 (6 bases). Trimming shortened V by 1 base and J by 5 bases, and 10 bases separated the two germline ends. The CDR3 has 14 residues. The germline V gene encodes CDR1 SEHNR and CDR2 FQNEAQ (reference sequence). CDR3: CASSLGQDIDTQYF. The CDR3 DNA reads as TGTGCCAGCAGCTTAGGACAGGACATAGATACGCAGTATTTT.

The V and J genes are TRBV3-1 (or the pseudogene TRBV3-2) and TRBJ2-5; D is unresolved. Germline loops: CDR1 LGHDT, CDR2 YNNKEL (reference sequence). The germline V and J ends were trimmed by 0 bases and 4 bases, with 9 bases remaining between them. CDR3 length: 14 residues. In DNA form, the CDR3 reads TGTGCCAGCAGCCAAGATTTAGCTGGAGAGACCCAGTACTTC. Residues: CASSQDLAGETQYF.

This clone turned up a few times. The chain recombines TRBV11-2 with TRBJ1-2, with 7 nucleotides matching TRBD1. Germline values: CDR1 SGHAT, CDR2 FQNNGV. The ends lost 1 base at V and 5 bases at J; junction bases unmatched: 4. The CDR3 has 14 amino acids. Written as DNA, the CDR3 is TGTGCCAGCAGCTTAGCGGACAGGAATTATGGCTACACCTTC. Translating it yields CASSLADRNYGYTF.

The chain carries TRBV9 and TRBJ1-1; no clear D. V lost 0 bases to trimming and J lost 0 bases, with 12 bases between them. Germline-derived CDR1 and CDR2 are SGDLS and YYNGEE. The CDR3 totals 16 residues. For the CDR3, the DNA is TGTGCCAGCAGCGTAGCTAGTCAAACCTTGAACACTGAAGCTTTCTTT. It encodes CASSVASQTLNTEAFF.

The CDR3 loop reads CSGADMNTEAFF. For the CDR3, the DNA is TGCAGCGGGGCGGACATGAACACTGAAGCTTTCTTT. The gene calls are TRBV29-1 and TRBJ1-1; possible D gene TRBD1, 5 bases. V was pared by 7 bases and J by 0 bases, with 9 bases between. The CDR3 has 12 amino acids. The germline V gene has CDR1 SQVTM and CDR2 ANQGSEA.

The chain carries TRBV19 and TRBJ2-1; 9 bases align to TRBD2. With V trimmed by 3 bases and J by 9 bases, 21 bases remained unmatched. Germline V gives CDR1 LNHDA, CDR2 SQIVND (reference sequence). This CDR3 is built from 19 residues. CDR3 in DNA: TGTGCCAGTAGTATCGGCGGGGGGGGAGGAGGTTCCTATCTGGGTGAGCAGTTCTTC. Residues: CASSIGGGGGGSYLGEQFF.

This clone was observed once. CDR3 in DNA: TGTGCCAGCAGCTTTATAGATGAGCAGTTCTTC. Translation gives CASSFIDEQFF. V is TRBV6-5 and J is TRBJ2-1, with D hard to call. Germline V lookup: CDR1 MNHEY, CDR2 SVGAGI. V shed 6 bases and J shed 8 bases, with 8 bases lying between them. This CDR3 spans 11 amino acids.